This T cell receptor beta chain is drawn from a study of blood T cell repertoires in COVID-19. Study background: COVID-19 samples from acute and convalescent phases originated in the United States, Italy and Spain.

TCRdb keeps only in-frame clones here, not all; method: immunoSEQ multiplex PCR. The table includes about 230,000 clones, 70% to 90% detected once. The CDR3 sequence is 15 residues long. V shed 5 bases, J shed 4 bases, and the junction held 10 bases outside the gene matches. The germline CDR1 and CDR2 sequences are SQVTM and ANQGSEA. The specimen was PBMCs or T cells enriched from blood (not recorded which). The sequence was obtained from a young man who had recovered from COVID-19. The gene calls are TRBV29-1 and TRBJ1-5, with TRBD1 matching 8 bases. The CDR3 spells CSVLVDGTGNQPQHF. The CDR3 DNA is TGCAGCGTTTTGGTGGACGGGACAGGTAATCAGCCCCAGCATTTT.